Shown below are 23 T cell receptor beta chains from a single sample sequenced in a study of regulatory T cells in long-lasting Graves disease (dated by TCRdb to the early 2020s). Per the publication, the time point label means: newly diagnosed GD, antithyroid drugs for less than 3 months. For both TCR sequencing and RNA sequencing, RNA was extracted from PBMCs using TRIzol. The protocol used for the library was multiplex PCR. Instrument on record: Illumina HiSeq 4000. To build TCR beta libraries, CDR3 regions were amplified by Arm-PCR using iRepertoire HTBI primers. TCRdb redid the processing of the public reads, applying fastp at Q25 and MiXCR, and retained in-frame beta chains. Rows with a matching CDR3 protein are joined into one entry that keeps the most common DNA and genes. This sample holds 350,000 to 550,000 distinct CDR3 sequences; over 15% were observed only once. About 25% of the sample comes from the top ten.

This same sample was also taken into another study, of T cells in Graves' hyperthyroidism and ophthalmopathy.

The sample here was peripheral blood mononuclear cells (PBMCs), taken at new diagnosis, from a patient treated with antithyroid drugs. The receptors were sampled from a woman between 18 and 29 years old with Graves disease. Donor details come from another sample of the same person, matched by shared clones.

In its sample, this clonotype was seen a few times. The J gene is TRBJ1-2, the V gene TRBV27, with D uncertain. V was trimmed by 6 bases and J by 2 bases, leaving 10 bases between them. CDR1 MNHEY and CDR2 SMNVEV come from the germline V gene (reference sequence). This CDR3 comprises 13 residues. The CDR3 DNA reads as TGTGCCAGCAGATTTGACACCAACTATGGCTACACCTTC. This gives the protein CASRFDTNYGYTF.

Note on this clonotype: The conserved phenylalanine or tryptophan is not found at the CDR3 terminus, so this likely reflects a read error. CDR3 sequence reads: CSGSPDSSYNEQFL. CDR3 DNA sequence: TGCAGCGGATCCCCTGACAGCTCCTACAATGAGCAGTTCCTC. V usage is TRBV29-1 and J usage is TRBJ2-1; the D gene is possibly TRBD1 (5 bases). V was trimmed by 7 bases and J by 0 bases, leaving 13 bases between them. This CDR3 contains 14 residues. The germline V gene has CDR1 SQVTM and CDR2 ANQGSEA.

At least ten counts were recorded for this clonotype. The chain employs TRBV6-1 and TRBJ2-7, with 7 positions matching TRBD2. The germline V gene has CDR1 MNHNS and CDR2 SASEGT. V dropped 6 bases and J dropped 3; count of bases not matched to a gene: 8. The CDR3 length is 14 residues. CDR3 DNA sequence: TGTGCCAGCAGCCCCTTGGCGGGAGTCTACGAGCAGTACTTC. Its translation: CASSPLAGVYEQYF.

Many counts were recorded for this clonotype. The chain carries TRBV6-1 and TRBJ2-3; D perhaps matches TRBD2 (5 bases). The CDR3 spans 15 residues. Trimming left V 6 bases short and J 0 bases short, with 13 bases between. The germline CDR1 and CDR2 sequences are MNHNS and SASEGT. In DNA form, the CDR3 reads TGTGCCAGCAGACTGAGGGCCGTGAGCACAGATACGCAGTATTTT. This encodes CASRLRAVSTDTQYF.

The V call is TRBV27, the J call TRBJ2-7, with a possible D match to TRBD1 (6 bases). The V gene's germline CDR1 is MNHEY and CDR2 SMNVEV (reference sequence). CDR3 size: 14 residues. V was trimmed by 2 bases and J by 3 bases, leaving 11 bases between them. For the CDR3, the DNA is TGTGCCAGCAGTTTAGGGGGCCAGGGCTACGAGCAGTACTTC. Encoded protein: CASSLGGQGYEQYF.

V and J are TRBV5-1 and TRBJ2-2; TRBD1 or TRBD2 may be the D gene (5 bases each). In germline, CDR1 is SGHRS, CDR2 YFSETQ. Trimming stripped 6 bases from V and 4 bases from J, with 16 bases between. This CDR3 has 15 amino acids. Written as DNA, the CDR3 is TGCGCCAGCATGAAACCGGGACCTGTCACCGGGGAGCTGTTTTTT. Protein sequence: CASMKPGPVTGELFF.

There are a few counts of this clonotype. The V gene is TRBV6-1, the J gene TRBJ2-7; 7 bases align to TRBD1. The CDR3 covers 12 residues. J was trimmed by 2 bases and V by 8 bases; bases with no gene match: 3. CDR1 is MNHNS and CDR2 is SASEGT in the germline V gene. The DNA for the CDR3 is TGTGCCAGCCTGGACAGGACCTACGAGCAGTACTTC. Its protein is CASLDRTYEQYF.

This clonotype was observed a handful of times. The J gene is TRBJ1-5, the V gene TRBV6-1, with D perhaps matching TRBD1 (6 bases). The V gene lost 6 bases and the J gene lost 6 bases, with 15 bases spanning the gap. CDR1 MNHNS and CDR2 SASEGT come from the germline V gene. The CDR3 extends over 14 amino acids. CDR3 nucleotides: TGTGCCAGCAGCCTCGAGGGGGTCGTTCAGCCCCAGCATTTT. This encodes CASSLEGVVQPQHF.

The chain joins TRBV5-1 to TRBJ2-7; D is uncertain. Trimming stripped 0 bases from V and 9 bases from J, with 13 bases between. The CDR3 spans 13 residues. Germline CDR1 reads SGHRS; CDR2 reads YFSETQ. Written as DNA, the CDR3 is TGCGCCAGCAGCTTGGACCAACTATCATGGCAGTACTTC. It translates to CASSLDQLSWQYF.

This clonotype was observed many times. The V call is TRBV2, the J call TRBJ2-7; 9 bases agree with TRBD1. This CDR3 has 12 residues. Germline CDR1 and CDR2: SNHLY and FYNNEI. Trimming at V came to 7 bases and at J to 7 bases, leaving 5 bases not matched to a gene. CDR3 nucleotide sequence: TGTGCCAGCACCCTGACAGGGGGGGAGCAGTACTTC. This sequence encodes CASTLTGGEQYF.

V is TRBV29-1 and J is TRBJ1-1, with 7 bases aligning to TRBD1. Per the germline V gene, CDR1 is SQVTM and CDR2 is ANQGSEA. The junction had 7 bases not matched to a gene; V was cut back by 7 bases and J by 2 bases. The CDR3 is made up of 13 amino acids. CDR3 region: CSAVTGTNTEAFF. CDR3 DNA: TGCAGCGCCGTGACAGGGACTAACACTGAAGCTTTCTTT.

This clonotype appeared a few times. This sequence joins TRBV2 and TRBJ2-1; D is undetermined. Trimming took 5 bases from V and 0 from J, leaving 11 bases between them. Per germline, CDR1 SNHLY and CDR2 FYNNEI. This CDR3 region has 15 residues. CDR3 region: CASSYGPYSYNEQFF. Here the CDR3 DNA reads TGTGCCAGCAGTTACGGACCCTACTCCTACAATGAGCAGTTCTTC.

The gene calls are TRBV6-2 or TRBV6-3 and TRBJ2-6; D remains ambiguous. The germline gives CDR1 MNHEY, CDR2 SVGEGT. Trimming shortened V by 5 bases and J by 3 bases, and 11 bases separated the two germline ends. The CDR3 loop spans 15 amino acids. CDR3 protein: CASSDLSFGANVLTF. The CDR3 DNA reads as TGTGCCAGCAGTGACCTGAGTTTTGGGGCCAACGTCCTGACTTTC.

The table lists this clonotype with a few counts. The chain carries TRBV7-6 and TRBJ1-1; D is perhaps TRBD1 (5 bases). Germline assignment: CDR1 SGHVS and CDR2 FNYEAQ. The CDR3 is made up of 16 amino acids. The ends were cut back, 4 bases at V and 4 bases at J, with 19 bases in the middle. The CDR3: CASSSVLTDQGTEAFF. CDR3 DNA: TGTGCCAGCAGCTCTGTATTAACCGATCAGGGCACTGAAGCTTTCTTT.

In this sample, this clonotype turned up a few times. This rearrangement joins TRBV11-2 to TRBJ2-1; 13 bases align to TRBD2. The ends lost 5 bases at V and 3 bases at J; junction bases unmatched: 7. This CDR3 comprises 17 residues. Germline V gene lookup returns CDR1 SGHAT and CDR2 FQNNGV. As DNA, the CDR3 is TGTGCCAGCAGCGAACGGACTAGCGGGAGACTCTACAATGAGCAGTTCTTC. The encoded protein is CASSERTSGRLYNEQFF.

This clonotype was counted many times. The chain has TRBV20-1 and TRBJ2-7, with D possibly matching TRBD2 (6 bases). The CDR3 consists of 17 residues. V lost 0 bases to trimming and J lost 2 bases, with 20 bases between them. Germline V gene data show CDR1 as DFQATT and CDR2 as SNEGSKA (reference sequence). The CDR3 protein is CSARDSARGLATYEQYF. The CDR3 DNA reads as TGCAGTGCTAGAGATTCGGCCCGGGGTCTAGCGACCTACGAGCAGTACTTC.

This clonotype has a count of ten or more. This chain uses TRBV20-1 with TRBJ2-1, with D hard to call. Germline V gene data show CDR1 as DFQATT and CDR2 as SNEGSKA (reference sequence). The ends were cut back, 6 bases at V and 8 bases at J, with 14 bases in the middle. This CDR3 spans 12 amino acids. The CDR3, as DNA: TGCAGTGCCACTCCCGTCCTCGATGAGCAGTTCTTC. Its protein is CSATPVLDEQFF.

This clonotype showed up many times. The chain recombines TRBV20-1 with TRBJ1-1; D unresolved. From germline, CDR1 is DFQATT and CDR2 SNEGSKA (reference sequence). The CDR3 runs to 13 residues. Trimming removed 3 bases at V and 1 base at J, with 9 bases between. CDR3 bases: TGCAGTGCTAGGGCGGACGGGAACACTGAAGCTTTCTTT. It translates to CSARADGNTEAFF.

This clonotype was observed at least ten times. The chain has TRBV28 and TRBJ2-2, with 7 bases that match TRBD1. Trimming took 6 bases from V and 1 from J; bases not matched to a gene: 5. The CDR3 sequence is 15 residues long. Germline V lookup: CDR1 MDHEN, CDR2 SYDVKM. CDR3 residues: CASRAGTENTGELFF. The DNA of the CDR3 is TGTGCCAGCAGGGCCGGGACAGAGAACACCGGGGAGCTGTTTTTT. The full variable domain, completed using reference TRBV28 and TRBJ2-2, is DVKVTQSSRYLVKRTGEKVFLECVQDMDHENMFWYRQDPGLGLRLIYFSYDVKMKEKGDIPEGYSVSREKKERFSLILESASTNQTSMYLCASRAGTENTGELFFGEGSRLTVL.

The chain carries TRBV7-2 and TRBJ1-6; TRBD1 agrees at 9 bases. The CDR3 totals 15 residues. Germline CDR1 reads SGHTA; CDR2 reads FQGNSA. Trimming took 7 bases from V and 6 from J; bases not matched to a gene: 7. Here the CDR3 reads CASNPGQGINSPLHF. DNA of the CDR3: TGTGCCAGCAACCCGGGACAGGGAATTAATTCACCCCTCCACTTT.

The rearrangement links TRBV7-2 to TRBJ1-2; D is unresolved. Trimming cost V 4 bases and J 4 bases, with 10 bases left between them. Germline CDR1 is SGHTA and CDR2 is FQGNSA. The CDR3 extends over 13 amino acids. CDR3 in amino acids: CASSSYRAYGYTF. CDR3 sequence (DNA): TGTGCCAGCAGCTCCTACCGGGCCTATGGCTACACCTTC.

This clonotype showed up many times. The chain uses TRBV30 and TRBJ2-5, with D hard to call. V was pared by 5 bases and J by 0 bases, with 10 bases between. The CDR3 length is 13 residues. Germline assignment: CDR1 GTSNPN and CDR2 SVGIG (reference sequence). The CDR3 protein is CAWDKGYQETQYF. CDR3 DNA: TGTGCCTGGGACAAGGGCTACCAAGAGACCCAGTACTTC.

This clonotype was counted only a few times. The chain recombines TRBV14 with TRBJ2-3; 7 bases are a match to TRBD2. Trimming at V came to 3 bases and at J to 4 bases, leaving 13 bases not matched to a gene. The germline CDR1 and CDR2 sequences are SGHDN and FVKESK. This CDR3 has 17 amino acids. Here the CDR3 reads CASSHGLGLGGADTQYF. As DNA, the CDR3 is TGTGCCAGCAGCCATGGACTAGGACTCGGCGGGGCAGATACGCAGTATTTT.